This T cell receptor beta chain emerged from a study of shared clonotypes between healthy human individuals. General observations from the study: Tissues were not sampled, only blood, and their repertoires likely differ.

The CDR3 length is 15 residues. J gave up 4 bases and V 0 bases, and 5 bases lay outside the gene matches. CDR1 is SGHRS and CDR2 is YFSETQ in the germline V gene. To note about this clone: What it recognizes is unknown.

Only in-frame clones appear in the TCRdb table, and some are missing; sequencing was by immunoSEQ multiplex PCR. This sample has around 2,000,000 clones; over 85% occur once, and the top ten carry around 1.2%. The naive CD8 population came from CD45RO-negative cells selected for CCR7, without terminally differentiated effector memory CD45RA+ cells. This receptor was taken from a man between 18 and 35 years old in good health. What was sequenced was naive CD8+ T cells sorted from blood. The genes are TRBV5-1 and TRBJ2-7; the match to TRBD1 covers 9 bases. CDR3 amino acids: CASSLGDRAGYEQYF. CDR3 sequence (DNA): TGCGCCAGCAGCTTGGGGGACAGGGCGGGATACGAGCAGTACTTC. The entire variable domain, with the rest obtained from reference TRBV5-1 and TRBJ2-7, is as follows: KAGVTQTPRYLIKTRGQQVTLSCSPISGHRSVSWYQQTPGQGLQFLFEYFSETQRNKGNFPGRFSGRQFSNSRSEMNVSTLELGDSALYLCASSLGDRAGYEQYFGPGTRLTVT.